These T cell receptor beta chains were read from a single sample in a study of T cells expressing NK-cell markers. TCRdb re-analyzed the 5' RACE reads; it lists each CDR3 protein once, without DNA. Its table records approximately 550,000 distinct CDR3 sequences. The sample comprised blood T cells: a sorted CD56 or NKG2C T cell subset, CD4+ or CD8+ T cells, or bulk PBMC T cells (not recorded which). Receptors were obtained from a man aged 18 to 30 in good health. CDR3s include the opening cysteine and the closing phenylalanine or tryptophan. The order of the fields is J gene, V gene, CDR3 protein.

TRBJ2-1,TRBV6-1,CASSAAGGHYNEQFF
TRBJ2-1,TRBV7-9,CASSPRGLPDEQFF
TRBJ2-4,TRBV12-3/TRBV12-4,CASSLGTEKNIQYF
TRBJ1-1,TRBV12-3/TRBV12-4,CASSSYQGEVEAFF
TRBJ2-1,TRBV10-3,CAISVRTSGSYNEQFF
TRBJ1-5,TRBV9,CATGTGPNQPQHF
TRBJ1-5,TRBV7-9,CASSVGQGENQPQHF
TRBJ2-5,TRBV19,CASSPQSRGPETQYF
TRBJ1-4,TRBV6-1,CASNAINEKLFF
TRBJ2-7,TRBV27,CASSLSGGSSHEQYF
TRBJ2-3,TRBV18,CASSPPGGNTDTQYF
TRBJ2-5,TRBV5-5,CASSPGGQGWFGETQYF
TRBJ2-1,TRBV4-3,CASSQDLGSAGIYNEQFF
TRBJ2-3,TRBV9,CASSPRNWLAGMSGTDTQYF
TRBJ1-1,TRBV6-2/TRBV6-3,CASTSPGHLNTEAFF
TRBJ2-5,TRBV2,CASNRLADQETQYF
TRBJ1-1,TRBV4-2,CASSPTRANTEAFF
TRBJ1-3,TRBV20-1,CSAFRDSNTIYF
TRBJ2-5,TRBV14,CASSRVLGGVETQYF
TRBJ2-7,TRBV27,CASSPLEREAYEQYF
TRBJ2-1,TRBV21-1,CASSNRDFHYNEQFF
TRBJ2-1,TRBV20-1,CSASTGGGRVNEQFF
TRBJ2-5,TRBV11-2,CASSRDRGRVGGETQYF
TRBJ2-3,TRBV27,CASGPRTGPTDTQYF
TRBJ1-4,TRBV15,CATSRAMAASTNEKLFF
TRBJ2-6,TRBV19,CASSWLAGRSGANVLTF
TRBJ1-5,TRBV7-8,CASSNSVGGPQHF
TRBJ2-4,TRBV28,CASSPLRTSGRGDIQYF
TRBJ2-4,TRBV24-1,CATSDGSDFAKNIQYF
TRBJ1-1,TRBV29-1,CSVVWDSIATEAFF
TRBJ2-3,TRBV20-1,CSARDGTYTDTQYF
TRBJ1-4,TRBV5-1,CASSGDSANEKLFF